One TCR beta chain is described in this entry. Its antigen remains unknown. The data belong to a study of CD8 T cells in ankylosing spondylitis. Preparation of TCR beta libraries was done by quantitative 5'-RACE with molecular barcodes. TCRdb ran MiXCR on the 5' RACE reads and lists one entry per CDR3 protein. The sample carries fewer than 550,000 distinct CDR3 sequences, about 5% recorded once. Regarding the study as a whole: Blood from ankylosing spondylitis patients appeared to carry a characteristic roughly 8-variant TCR beta motif. There was reportedly significant enrichment of clones that were disease-linked in matched ankylosing spondylitis synovial fluid. With a CD8+ phenotype, disease-linked clones were relatively rare in peripheral blood.

The specimen was blood, either unsorted or a sorted T cell fraction (not recorded which). The sequence was obtained from a male donor with ankylosing spondylitis.

CDR3 nucleotide sequence: TGTGCCAGCCACAGCTCCTACGGGCAGAACACTGAAGCTTTCTTT. It yields the protein CASHSSYGQNTEAFF. J is TRBJ1-1 and V is TRBV28, with D unclear. Trimming took off 8 bases at V and 1 base at J, with 17 bases between the two ends. CDR3 length: 15 amino acids. The V gene's germline CDR1 is MDHEN and CDR2 SYDVKM.